Given below is one T cell receptor beta chain in context. Its antigen remains unidentified. Base quality data are lacking; no much larger clone is found one base away. The data are from a study of T cells in Graves' hyperthyroidism and ophthalmopathy (dated by TCRdb to the late 2010s). Background for the entire study: Peripheral blood was collected at initial diagnosis, before any treatment. To identify TCR V-J signatures that set the groups apart, the researchers used a discovery cohort of 100 patients, made up of 40 to 45 with Graves' ophthalmopathy and about 60 with stable Graves' hyperthyroidism. Whether ophthalmopathy could be predicted prospectively was tested in an independent validation cohort made up of 18 to 20 hyperthyroidism patients plus 17 patients who later progressed to ophthalmopathy. For training and testing, the roughly 93 patients in the discovery cohort were randomly divided in a 7:3 ratio. In addition, the study compared T-cell repertoires in thyroid tissue and in blood from six Graves' hyperthyroidism patients. After sampling, hyperthyroidism patients received methimazole starting at 30 mg daily, and ophthalmopathy patients received high-dose intravenous methylprednisolone. According to the paper, TCR Vbeta CDR3 sequencing was carried out on over 130 peripheral blood samples, which came from some 41 ophthalmopathy, roughly 75 hyperthyroidism and roughly 17 progressor patients. Overall study outcomes, separate from this receptor: No statistical method was used to fix the sample size in advance, and group allocation was not hidden from the investigators. A 13 V-J signature model separated ophthalmopathy from stable hyperthyroidism, with approximately 87% sensitivity and just under 84% specificity in cross-validation and 80%/75% in testing. In validation, the model predicted progression to ophthalmopathy with over 65% sensitivity and less than 80% specificity, a median of about six months before onset. Most expanded thyroid clonotypes (frequency above 0.001) were also detected in blood, suggesting blood repertoires may reflect thyroid immune responses.

Including the terminal cysteine and phenylalanine, the CDR3 comprises 15 residues. The retained sequence is limited to the CDR3, 45 bases, with the frame set at the first base. The germline V gene (reference sequence) specifies SEHNR as CDR1 and FQNEAQ as CDR2. V loses 2 bases at its end and J loses 5 bases; junction bases beyond the gene matches: 5. In the ophthalmopathy patients, disease was moderately to severely active, with a Clinical Activity Score of 3 or more, a NOSPECS grade of 4 or more, and a duration of less than 3 months. Exclusion was applied to patients with uncontrolled infections, other autoimmune diseases, pregnancy or lactation. Diagnoses relied on clinical symptoms, serum thyroxine and TRAb, thyroid ultrasound and orbital computed tomography. Ficoll-Paque density gradient centrifugation was used to isolate PBMCs from approximately 10 ml of fresh peripheral blood. Total RNA was extracted with Trizol reagent, and quality was checked on an Agilent 2100 Bioanalyzer.

The TCR beta CDR3 regions were amplified from RNA transcripts. A first-round RT-PCR of the TCR CDR3 used the HTBI primer set with the Qiagen OneStep RT-PCR kit. The libraries were constructed in a second round of multiplex PCR and then size-selected and purified. Libraries were sequenced paired-end with 100 bp reads on an Illumina HiSeq2000. The source study handled its data this way. Raw data were processed with SOAPnuke, discarding reads with adapters, uncalled bases, mean Phred below 15, or no exact constant-primer or identifier match. High-quality paired reads were merged with COPE v1.2.5, and unique nucleotide sequences were defined as clonotypes. MiTCR v1.1 was used to align the clonotypes against IMGT TRBV, TRBD and TRBJ reference segments. The analysis included only V-J combinations with a frequency above 0.0001, which together covered more than 99% of the repertoires. The TCS score was defined as the ratio of F50 (clonal expansion) to E x V (chaos), calculated using BLOSUM62-based TCRdist between CDR3 peptides within each V-J. Welch's t-statistics and random forest reduced roughly 530 V-J features to 13, which were used in a naive Bayes classifier (R e1071). TCRdb reran the public reads through fastp at Q25 and MiXCR, keeping productive beta chains. Merged by CDR3 protein, the rows form single entries marked with the most common genes and DNA. The V and J calls reflect TCRdb's pipeline rather than the authors' work. The sample profile shows about 260,000 distinct CDR3 sequences; approximately 16% of them were found once. The top ten constitute approximately 30% of the sample.

The V gene is TRBV7-9 and the J gene is TRBJ1-4; TRBD1 matches 7 bases in the middle. The clonotype originates from a woman under 30 with Graves' ophthalmopathy. The specimen sequenced was blood. The CDR3: CASSLSRQGNEKLFF. The sequenced DNA: TGTGCCAGCAGCTTATCCCGACAGGGAAATGAAAAACTGTTTTTT.